This is a list of T cell receptor beta chains from one sample in a study of shared clonotypes between healthy human individuals. TCRdb's copy holds only in-frame clones and misses some; the assay was immunoSEQ multiplex PCR. There are roughly 500,000 clones in the sample; roughly four fifths occur only once, and 10% to 15% lies in the top ten. What was sequenced was PBMCs. The receptors here all came from a woman between 35 and 50 years old in good health. Some clones in this sample may be carry-over from other donors' samples. Both conserved end residues are trimmed from each CDR3. Fields, in order: clone size, V gene, CDR3 protein. Not every row has a clone size; where given, it reads once, few, many or a size class.

-	TRBV10-3	AMRPAGEPYEQY
-	TRBV4-1	ASSQGGLAGGPSYNEQF
-	TRBV9	ASSATGTGVGELF
-	TRBV5-4	ASSLDPVTGELF
-	TRBV2	ASSDLPEASYNEQF
few	TRBV18	ASSLDRNTEAF
-	TRBV19	ASSIPRGGGAYGYT
once	TRBV7-2	ASSLVAGTNEQY
-	TRBV5-1	ASSLAGTDTQY
-	TRBV7-2	ASSPTRGTEAF
-	TRBV5-1	ASHREGGREQY